This T cell receptor (beta chain) was captured by sequencing in a study of PD-1 blockade in classical Hodgkin lymphoma. The data were produced by immunoSEQ multiplex PCR, yet TCRdb's version contains in-frame clones alone and is incomplete. In the table there are tens of thousands of clones, about 72% of which are singletons. V shed 8 bases and J shed 7 bases, with 21 bases lying between them. The CDR3 runs to 14 residues. Per the germline V gene, CDR1 is SNHLY and CDR2 is FYNNEI. This clone has more than one count but fewer than ten. What it recognizes is unknown. Each patient experienced a relapse that followed autologous stem cell transplantation, and brentuximab vedotin exposure varied. Whole-study results and caveats: Similar baseline diversity was found in complete responders and newly diagnosed patients. There was a significant rise in CD4+ TCR diversity by C4D1, with no such rise for CD8+.

This specimen was peripheral blood mononuclear cells (PBMCs), taken at baseline. The chain is built from TRBV2 and TRBJ2-7; D ambiguous. The TCR was taken from a human donor with classical Hodgkin lymphoma. The CDR3 nucleotides read TGTGCCAGCTCGGCCCCCCAGGTCCCGAGAGAGCAGTACTTC. As protein: CASSAPQVPREQYF.